The 23 T cell receptor beta chains below come from one sample, sequenced in a study of T cell changes during pregnancy in multiple sclerosis. Assay used: immunoSEQ multiplex PCR; TCRdb lists only in-frame clones, some missing. This sample carries about 44,000 clones, around 90% of them seen once, and the ten largest clones take approximately 0.67%. Sequencing used CD4+ T cells from peripheral blood mononuclear cells, obtained in the first trimester of pregnancy. The receptors derive from a female donor with multiple sclerosis, enrolled in a pregnancy study.

The rearrangement joins TRBV2 to TRBJ2-7; no firm D call. The CDR3 is made up of 11 amino acids. Germline CDR1 reads SNHLY; CDR2 reads FYNNEI. With 7 bases removed from V and 4 bases from J, the gap between germline ends came to 8 bases. CDR3 amino acids: CASTLRYEQYF. The CDR3, as DNA: TGTGCCAGCACCTTGCGGTACGAGCAGTACTTC.

This sequence joins TRBV7-2 and TRBJ2-1; TRBD2 matches 10 bases. The CDR3 is 15 residues long. Germline CDR1 reads SGHTA; CDR2 reads FQGNSA. Germline trimming cut 5 bases from V and 7 bases from J; bases unmatched to any gene: 8. Here the CDR3 reads CASSPRGLARNEQFF. Here the CDR3 DNA reads TGTGCCAGCAGCCCACGGGGACTAGCGAGGAATGAGCAGTTCTTC.

This chain joins TRBV20-1 and TRBJ1-5; 7 bases agree with TRBD1. With V trimmed by 1 base and J by 16 bases, 7 bases remained unmatched. Germline lookup yields CDR1 DFQATT and CDR2 SNEGSKA (reference sequence). The CDR3 is 11 amino acids. The CDR3 sequence: CSARVQTGTHF. The CDR3 nucleotides are TGCAGTGCTAGAGTCCAGACAGGGACACATTTT.

The rearrangement links TRBV19 to TRBJ2-1, with D possibly matching TRBD1 (6 bases). Germline-derived CDR1 and CDR2 are LNHDA and SQIVND (reference sequence). This CDR3 region has 12 residues. Deletions cut 3 bases from V and 7 bases from J, with 7 bases between. The CDR3 region is CASSMGTNEQFF. DNA of the CDR3: TGTGCCAGTAGTATGGGGACAAATGAGCAGTTCTTC.

The chain is built from TRBV6-1 and TRBJ1-3; D is perhaps TRBD1 (5 bases). This CDR3 has 14 amino acids. Trimming took off 7 bases at V and 4 bases at J, with 14 bases between the two ends. CDR1 MNHNS and CDR2 SASEGT come from the germline V gene. DNA for the CDR3: TGTGCCAGCATTATGGTCACAGGAGGAAACACCATATATTTT. Amino acids: CASIMVTGGNTIYF.

This rearrangement joins TRBV21-1 to TRBJ2-7; TRBD2 is the table's D call, not checked against the DNA. TRBV21-1 counts as a pseudogene. The CDR3 has 16 residues. As DNA, the CDR3 is TGTGCCAGCAGCATTAGGTGGCGGGCGGATTCCTACGAGCAGTACTTC. Translated: CASSIRWRADSYEQYF.

The genes are TRBV30 and TRBJ2-1; TRBD1 aligns across 7 bases. This CDR3 spans 13 amino acids. Germline V gene data show CDR1 as GTSNPN and CDR2 as SVGIG (reference sequence). Trimming removed 2 bases from V and 12 bases from J; junction bases left unmatched: 10. The CDR3 DNA reads TGTGCCTGGAGTTTGGACAGGACGGCGGGGCAGTTCTTC. It is translated as CAWSLDRTAGQFF.

The chain links TRBV7-9 to TRBJ1-5; D is possibly TRBD1 (6 bases). CDR3 size: 19 residues. In germline, CDR1 is SEHNR, CDR2 FQNEAQ (reference sequence). V lost 6 bases and J 0 bases, leaving 24 bases between the germline ends. CDR3 DNA: TGTGCCAGCAGACACCGGACAGCCGATACTGCCAATAGCAATCAGCCCCAGCATTTT. It translates to CASRHRTADTANSNQPQHF.

The rearrangement joins TRBV7-2 to TRBJ2-3; 7 bases match TRBD2. The CDR3 is made up of 14 amino acids. V gave up 8 bases and J gave up 0 bases; unmatched junction bases: 5. The germline gives CDR1 SGHTA, CDR2 FQGNSA. The CDR3 DNA is TGTGCCAGCCGCTGGGGGGGAAGCACAGATACGCAGTATTTT. This encodes CASRWGGSTDTQYF.

This clone was found a few times. The V and J genes are TRBV7-2 and TRBJ2-1, with TRBD2 matching over 8 bases. V shed 3 bases, J shed 7 bases, and the junction held 11 bases outside the gene matches. This CDR3 is 16 amino acids long. Germline loops: CDR1 SGHTA, CDR2 FQGNSA. The CDR3 DNA reads TGTGCCAGCAGCTTCCTCCCCGGGACTAGGGTGAATGAGCAGTTCTTC. Its protein product is CASSFLPGTRVNEQFF.

The rearrangement uses TRBV28 and TRBJ1-2; 12 bases map to TRBD1. This CDR3 has 16 residues. The J segment lost 5 bases and the V segment lost 7 bases, leaving 11 bases of the junction unmatched. Per the germline V gene, CDR1 is MDHEN and CDR2 is SYDVKM. This chain's CDR3 is CASNREWDRGLYGYTF. The CDR3 DNA sequence: TGTGCCAGCAATCGGGAGTGGGACAGGGGGCTTTATGGCTACACCTTC.

The CDR3 spells CASSRTSGRVLGAYNEQFF. CDR3 DNA: TGTGCCAGCAGCCGCACTAGCGGGAGGGTTTTGGGCGCCTACAATGAGCAGTTCTTC. This chain uses TRBV14 with TRBJ2-1; 13 bases match TRBD2. The CDR3 has 19 amino acids. Losses at the gene ends were 4 bases for V and 2 bases for J; bases not matched to a gene: 11. CDR1 and CDR2 from the germline V gene are SGHDN and FVKESK.

This clone was seen more than once but under ten times. The DNA for the CDR3 is TGTGCCAGCAGCTTCAGAAGAGCGGGAGCAGCAGATACGCAGTATTTT. Translating it yields CASSFRRAGAADTQYF. This chain joins TRBV7-8 and TRBJ2-3, with 8 bases aligning to TRBD2. Germline assignment: CDR1 SGHVS and CDR2 FQNEAQ. The CDR3 has 16 residues. V lost 3 bases, J lost 4 bases, and 9 bases stayed unmatched.

V usage is TRBV9 and J usage is TRBJ2-7; D gene uncertain. This CDR3 spans 15 amino acids. The V end lost 0 bases, the J end lost 7 bases, and 17 bases lay between the germline ends. Germline CDR1 reads SGDLS; CDR2 reads YYNGEE. The CDR3 loop is CASSVDQLEVREQYF. The CDR3 DNA reads TGTGCCAGCAGCGTAGATCAGCTAGAAGTTAGGGAGCAGTACTTC.

The chain joins TRBV11-2 to TRBJ2-7; D might be TRBD2 (5 bases). The CDR3 spans 14 residues. V lost 1 base, J lost 0 bases, and 7 bases lay in between. Germline V gene lookup returns CDR1 SGHAT and CDR2 FQNNGV. The CDR3 region is CASSLASGSYEQYF. The DNA for the CDR3 is TGTGCCAGCAGCTTAGCCAGCGGCTCCTACGAGCAGTACTTC.

J is TRBJ2-7 and V is TRBV19, with 10 bases identical to TRBD2. The germline V gene encodes CDR1 LNHDA and CDR2 SQIVND (reference sequence). The CDR3 contains 13 residues. Unmatched junction bases numbered 2, after V lost 2 bases and J lost 7 bases. The CDR3 loop reads CASSIKREGEQYF. For the CDR3, the DNA is TGTGCCAGTAGTATAAAGCGGGAGGGAGAGCAGTACTTC.

The CDR3 coding sequence is TGTGCCAGCAGGCGGTACAATGAGCAGTTCTTC. This codes for CASRRYNEQFF. This chain connects TRBV6-6 to TRBJ2-1; no firm D call. Germline values: CDR1 MNHNY, CDR2 SVGAGI (reference sequence). The germline V and J ends were trimmed by 6 bases and 4 bases, with 4 bases remaining between them. CDR3 length: 11 amino acids.

The chain couples TRBV10-3 to TRBJ2-7; D possibly corresponds to TRBD1 (6 bases). Per the germline V gene, CDR1 is ENHRY and CDR2 is SYGVKD. The CDR3 covers 14 residues. V was cut by 9 bases and J by 3 bases, with 18 bases left in between. This CDR3 reads CAIRSQGPHYEQYF. DNA of the CDR3: TGTGCCATTCGATCGCAGGGGCCCCACTACGAGCAGTACTTC.

This sequence joins TRBV4-2 and TRBJ2-1; maybe TRBD2 (5 bases). Trimming shortened V by 4 bases and J by 6 bases, and 16 bases separated the two germline ends. The CDR3 runs 15 residues. Germline-derived CDR1 and CDR2 are LGHNA and YNFKEQ. The CDR3, as DNA: TGTGCCAGCAGCCTCAGCGGCTTCCCCTCCAATGAGCAGTTCTTC. Translated, it gives CASSLSGFPSNEQFF.

This rearrangement joins TRBV6-6 to TRBJ2-1; 10 positions agree with TRBD2. The CDR3 is 13 amino acids. The germline V gene has CDR1 MNHNY and CDR2 SVGAGI (reference sequence). Losses at the gene ends were 8 bases for V and 5 bases for J; bases not matched to a gene: 3. CDR3 sequence (DNA): TGTGCCAGCTCGGGACTAGCGAACAATGAGCAGTTCTTC. It codes for CASSGLANNEQFF.

The gene calls are TRBV19 and TRBJ1-3; possibly TRBD1 for D (6 bases). Germline V gives CDR1 LNHDA, CDR2 SQIVND (reference sequence). V was trimmed by 7 bases and J by 0 bases, leaving 22 bases between them. This CDR3 comprises 18 residues. CDR3 DNA: TGTGCCAGTACTCAAGACCCGCAGGGGACTAGCTCTGGAAACACCATATATTTT. As protein: CASTQDPQGTSSGNTIYF. Filled out from reference TRBV19 and TRBJ1-3, the complete variable domain reads DGGITQSPKYLFRKEGQNVTLSCEQNLNHDAMYWYRQDPGQGLRLIYYSQIVNDFQKGDIAEGYSVSREKKESFPLTVTSAQKNPTAFYLCASTQDPQGTSSGNTIYFGEGSWLTVV.

The J gene is TRBJ2-3, the V gene TRBV7-8, with 7 positions matching TRBD2. V gave up 6 bases and J gave up 4 bases; unmatched junction bases: 16. CDR3 length: 17 residues. Germline V gene sequence: CDR1 SGHVS, CDR2 FQNEAQ. This chain's CDR3 is CASRRSLVAGGADTQYF. The CDR3 nucleotides read TGTGCCAGCAGACGAAGCTTGGTAGCGGGCGGGGCAGATACGCAGTATTTT.

This clone was found once. The rearrangement uses TRBV7-2 and TRBJ2-1, with TRBD2 identical over 9 bases. Germline values: CDR1 SGHTA, CDR2 FQGNSA. After removal of 4 bases from V and 7 bases from J, the junction contained 8 bases not matched to a gene. This CDR3 has 15 amino acids. In DNA form, the CDR3 reads TGTGCCAGCAGCTATCTAGCGGGACTAGGGAATGAGCAGTTCTTC. Its protein is CASSYLAGLGNEQFF.